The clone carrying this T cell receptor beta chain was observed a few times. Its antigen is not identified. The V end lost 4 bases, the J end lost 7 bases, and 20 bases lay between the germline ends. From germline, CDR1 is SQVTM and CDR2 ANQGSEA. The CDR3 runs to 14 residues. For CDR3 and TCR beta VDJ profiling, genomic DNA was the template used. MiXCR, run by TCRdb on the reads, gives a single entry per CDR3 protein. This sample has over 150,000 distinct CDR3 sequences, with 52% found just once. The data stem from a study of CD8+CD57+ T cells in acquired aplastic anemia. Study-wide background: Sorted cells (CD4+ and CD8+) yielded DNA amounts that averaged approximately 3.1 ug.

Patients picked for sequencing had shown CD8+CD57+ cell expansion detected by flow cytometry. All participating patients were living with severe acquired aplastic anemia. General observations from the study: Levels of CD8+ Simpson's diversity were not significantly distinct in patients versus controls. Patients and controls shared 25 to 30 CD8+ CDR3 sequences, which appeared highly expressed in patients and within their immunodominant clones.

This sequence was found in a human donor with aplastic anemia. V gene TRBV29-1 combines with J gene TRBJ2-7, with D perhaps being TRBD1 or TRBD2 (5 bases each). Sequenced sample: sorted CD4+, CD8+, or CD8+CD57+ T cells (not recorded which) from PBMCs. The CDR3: CSVVFFSGQREQYF. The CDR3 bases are TGCAGCGTTGTTTTCTTTTCGGGGCAGAGGGAGCAGTACTTC.